The clone carrying this T cell receptor beta chain was detected ten times or more. The antigen is undetermined. The sample is drawn from a study of molecular identifiers for immune sequencing clone quantification. Study-wide findings and caveats: Clones of above 20 RNA copies carried over 98% of effector molecules; in naive cells they carried under 1%.

Input for naive CD8 libraries was about 18,000 to 1,100,000 sorted cells; the RNA fraction used was 10%, 30% or 50%. Naive CD8 T cells were sorted as CD8+CD4-CCR7+CD45RA+. Germline values: CDR1 DFQATT, CDR2 SNEGSKA (reference sequence). V lost 0 bases and J 0 bases, leaving 16 bases between the germline ends. The CDR3 length is 17 residues. Previously described methods with listed TCR primers produced the bulk TCR libraries. TCRdb re-analysed the PCR reads in MiXCR, keeping a single row per CDR3 protein. The data contain about 510,000 distinct CDR3 sequences, 20% to 25% of them singletons. The chain is built from TRBV20-1 and TRBJ2-3, with D possibly TRBD2 on 6 matching bases. The sample consisted of naive CD8+ T cells from blood, with Jurkat cell RNA spiked in. Subset indicated: FACS-sorted CD8+CD4-CCR7+CD45RA+ naive T cells. This sequence was found in a human donor in good health. Some libraries in this study had Jurkat cell RNA spiked in. The CDR3 sequence is CSARDALGTFSTDTQYF. CDR3 bases: TGCAGTGCTAGAGATGCTCTAGGGACTTTTAGCACAGATACGCAGTATTTT.